This T cell receptor (beta chain) was identified in a study of blood T cell repertoires in COVID-19. Background on the study: The cDNA or gDNA used as material had been derived from T cells, B-cell-depleted T cells, or PBMCs.

Assay used: immunoSEQ multiplex PCR; TCRdb lists only in-frame clones, some missing. Of 200,000 or so clones in the sample, roughly four fifths were seen once. Each participant's cohort was designated according to participant-reported clinical history. The CDR3 is 13 residues long. The V and J ends lost 6 bases and 7 bases respectively, with 12 bases between them. From germline, CDR1 is MNHEY and CDR2 SVGAGI. The specimen was PBMCs or T cells enriched from blood (not recorded which). The rearrangement joins TRBV6-5 to TRBJ1-4; D possibly corresponds to TRBD1 (5 bases). The receptor comes from a woman aged 40 to 50 with acute COVID-19. In nucleotides, the CDR3 is TGTGCCAGCAGCAGGGCGGTTCGTGAAAAACTGTTTTTT. This codes for CASSRAVREKLFF.